This T cell receptor beta chain was sequenced for a study of regulatory T cells in long-lasting Graves disease. Sequencing libraries for TCR beta were prepared with iRepertoire HTBI primers and Arm-PCR of CDR3 regions. TCRdb re-called the multiplex PCR reads through MiXCR, storing one row per CDR3 protein. The sample contains about 530,000 distinct CDR3 sequences, approximately 16% of which appear only once. This clonotype was seen only a few times. Time point reported: newly diagnosed GD, antithyroid drugs for less than 3 months. The TCR library was prepared using RNA isolated from PBMCs. This sample also belongs to another study, concerning T cells in Graves' hyperthyroidism and ophthalmopathy. This second study says: First-round RT-PCR of the TCR CDR3 relied on the HTBI primer set. Ophthalmopathy, as predicted by the model, came a median 6.5 months after the prediction.

Sequencing used peripheral blood mononuclear cells (PBMCs), obtained at new diagnosis, from a patient treated with antithyroid drugs. The TCR sequence derives from a middle-aged woman with Graves disease.

The CDR3 nucleotides are TGTGCCAGCAGTCCGGACATGGGTAATTCACCCCTCCACTTT. Its protein is CASSPDMGNSPLHF. The V and J genes are TRBV28 and TRBJ1-6; a possible D gene is TRBD1 (5 bases). The V gene lost 5 bases and the J gene lost 6 bases, with 11 bases spanning the gap. Per the germline V gene, CDR1 is MDHEN and CDR2 is SYDVKM. This CDR3 contains 14 residues.